The 8 T cell receptor beta chains reported below all come from one sample, sequenced in a study of blood T cell repertoires in COVID-19. Repertoires were generated with immunoSEQ multiplex PCR, while TCRdb's copy carries only in-frame clones and drops some. The sample holds hundreds of thousands of clones, 80% to 90% seen once. What was sequenced was peripheral blood. The receptors were sampled from a woman aged 18-29 years with acute or convalescent COVID-19.

The chain carries TRBV10-3 and TRBJ1-3; TRBD1 aligns across 8 bases. V was pared by 2 bases and J by 2 bases, with 8 bases of the junction left unmatched. The germline gives CDR1 ENHRY, CDR2 SYGVKD. The CDR3 has 17 amino acids. The DNA for the CDR3 is TGTGCCATCAGTGAGACCAGACAGGGGTCAACTGGAAACACCATATATTTT. Its protein is CAISETRQGSTGNTIYF.

The rearrangement links TRBV19 to TRBJ1-5; TRBD1 agrees at 10 bases. Trimming took 4 bases from V and 6 from J; bases not matched to a gene: 21. The germline V gene has CDR1 LNHDA and CDR2 SQIVND (reference sequence). The CDR3 extends over 20 amino acids. CDR3 residues: CASSRQGARVVGLEGQPQHF. CDR3 in DNA: TGTGCCAGTAGTAGACAGGGGGCTAGGGTTGTGGGTCTTGAGGGTCAGCCCCAGCATTTT.

In the case of this clone: Given a much more abundant clone one base away, this may be a read error. CDR3 in DNA: TGTGCCAGCAGGGACAGGGACACCGGGGAGCTGTTTTTT. It codes for CASRDRDTGELFF. The rearrangement links TRBV6-5 to TRBJ2-2, with 8 bases identical to TRBD1. Germline V gene lookup returns CDR1 MNHEY and CDR2 SVGAGI. CDR3 length equals 13 residues. J gave up 3 bases and V 6 bases, and 0 bases lay outside the gene matches.

The genes are TRBV9 and TRBJ2-3; 7 bases agree with TRBD1. V trimming: 4 bases; J trimming: 0 bases; junction bases outside the gene matches: 5. The length of the CDR3 is 15 residues. CDR1 is SGDLS, CDR2 YYNGEE, per germline. The CDR3 sequence is CASSFRGFSTDTQYF. The CDR3 DNA sequence: TGTGCCAGCAGCTTCAGGGGGTTTAGCACAGATACGCAGTATTTT. The full variable domain, rest sourced from reference TRBV9 and TRBJ2-3, is DSGVTQTPKHLITATGQRVTLRCSPRSGDLSVYWYQQSLDQGLQFLIQYYNGEERAKGNILERFSAQQFPDLHSELNLSSLELGDSALYFCASSFRGFSTDTQYFGPGTRLTVL.

The rearrangement joins TRBV3-1 (or the pseudogene TRBV3-2) to TRBJ2-7; D might be TRBD2 (5 bases). Trimming left V 0 bases short and J 2 bases short, with 8 bases between. This CDR3 comprises 14 residues. Germline V gene data show CDR1 as LGHDT and CDR2 as YNNKEL (reference sequence). The CDR3 coding sequence is TGTGCCAGCAGCCAAGAGCGGGCCACCTACGAGCAGTACTTC. Amino acid sequence: CASSQERATYEQYF.

There are a few counts of this clone. The chain has TRBV2 and TRBJ1-1; D remains ambiguous. This CDR3 region has 13 residues. CDR1 is SNHLY, CDR2 FYNNEI, per germline. Trimming removed 1 base at V and 7 bases at J, with 10 bases between. CDR3 nucleotides: TGTGCCAGCAGTGAAGTCCGGGTTCTTGAAGCTTTCTTT. Translating it yields CASSEVRVLEAFF. The whole variable domain, remainder taken from reference TRBV2 and TRBJ1-1, is EPEVTQTPSHQVTQMGQEVILRCVPISNHLYFYWYRQILGQKVEFLVSFYNNEISEKSEIFDDQFSVERPDGSNFTLKIRSTKLEDSAMYFCASSEVRVLEAFFGQGTRLTVV.

This clone has only a few counts. This chain links TRBV4-2 with TRBJ2-7; 9 bases are shared with TRBD1. The germline CDR1 and CDR2 sequences are LGHNA and YNFKEQ. The length of the CDR3 is 12 residues. DNA of the CDR3: TGTGCAACCGGGACAGGGAACTACGAGCAGTACTTC. Translated, it gives CATGTGNYEQYF.

This chain's CDR3 is CASSMTGDGNTIYF. In nucleotides, the CDR3 is TGTGCCAGCAGCATGACAGGGGATGGAAACACCATATATTTT. V and J are TRBV9 and TRBJ1-3; 8 nucleotides match TRBD1. The CDR3 contains 14 residues. Germline trimming cut 4 bases from V and 3 bases from J; bases unmatched to any gene: 3. Germline values: CDR1 SGDLS, CDR2 YYNGEE.